What follows are 23 T cell receptor beta chains derived from one specimen sequenced in a study of CD8 T cells in Susac syndrome. When the RNA was reverse transcribed, random hexamers were used with an input of about 0.45 to 1 ug. A single record per CDR3 protein comes from TCRdb applying MiXCR to the immunoSEQ multiplex PCR reads. The table has over 150,000 distinct CDR3 sequences, around 96% seen once. The sample comprised CD4+ T cells from PBMCs. These receptors all stem from a human donor with Susac syndrome.

This chain joins TRBV12-3 or TRBV12-4 and TRBJ2-2; D unresolved. The CDR3 loop spans 13 amino acids. V lost 2 bases and J 2 bases, leaving 3 bases between the germline ends. CDR3 protein: CASSLINTGELFF. In DNA, the CDR3 is TGTGCCAGCAGTTTAATCAACACCGGGGAGCTGTTTTTT.

V and J are TRBV5-1 and TRBJ2-3, with D hard to call. The germline gives CDR1 SGHRS, CDR2 YFSETQ. The germline V and J ends were trimmed by 0 bases and 9 bases, with 11 bases remaining between them. This CDR3 contains 13 residues. The CDR3 is CASSLDLRDTQYF. The CDR3 nucleotides read TGCGCCAGCAGCTTGGATCTTAGAGACACGCAGTATTTT. The entire variable domain, with the rest obtained from reference TRBV5-1 and TRBJ2-3, is as follows: KAGVTQTPRYLIKTRGQQVTLSCSPISGHRSVSWYQQTPGQGLQFLFEYFSETQRNKGNFPGRFSGRQFSNSRSEMNVSTLELGDSALYLCASSLDLRDTQYFGPGTRLTVL.

J is TRBJ1-1 and V is TRBV19; a weak D match, TRBD1 (6 bases). The CDR3 extends over 14 amino acids. CDR1 is LNHDA and CDR2 is SQIVND in the germline V gene (reference sequence). V was clipped by 4 bases and J by 3 bases, with 12 bases between them. The CDR3 sequence is CASSTPNRDTEAFF. The DNA of the CDR3 is TGTGCCAGTAGTACGCCCAACAGGGACACTGAAGCTTTCTTT.

V usage is TRBV6-2 or TRBV6-3 and J usage is TRBJ2-1, with D tentatively TRBD1 (6 bases). The length of the CDR3 is 14 residues. The ends were cut back, 4 bases at V and 5 bases at J, with 12 bases in the middle. Germline V lookup: CDR1 MNHEY, CDR2 SVGEGT. The chain's CDR3 is CASSSRGGHNEQFF. In DNA, the CDR3 is TGTGCCAGCAGTTCCCGAGGGGGACACAATGAGCAGTTCTTC.

The V call is TRBV3-1, the J call TRBJ2-7; D unresolved. V lost 2 bases to trimming and J lost 7 bases, with 6 bases between them. The CDR3 is 11 amino acids. In germline, CDR1 is LGHDT, CDR2 YNNKEL (reference sequence). DNA of the CDR3: TGTGCCAGCAGCCAATTGGAGGAGCAGTACTTC. Its translation: CASSQLEEQYF.

This clonotype was observed once. CDR3 nucleotide sequence: TGTGCCAGCAGTTTGTTCGGGTCGGGGGATGGCTACACCTTC. Protein: CASSLFGSGDGYTF. The chain has TRBV28 and TRBJ1-2; tentative D call: TRBD1 (5 bases). From germline, CDR1 is MDHEN and CDR2 SYDVKM. V shed 3 bases and J shed 6 bases, with 14 bases lying between them. The length of the CDR3 is 14 residues.

The chain carries TRBV5-1 and TRBJ1-2; D ambiguous. The V gene's germline CDR1 is SGHRS and CDR2 YFSETQ. V was shortened by 0 bases and J by 11 bases, with 11 bases between the two germline ends. The CDR3 loop spans 12 amino acids. The DNA for the CDR3 is TGCGCCAGCAGCTTGGGGAGTTCAGGTTACACCTTC. Translated, it gives CASSLGSSGYTF.

The chain combines TRBV20-1 with TRBJ1-5; 7 bases match TRBD1. V trimming: 4 bases; J trimming: 2 bases; junction bases outside the gene matches: 2. Germline V gives CDR1 DFQATT, CDR2 SNEGSKA (reference sequence). The CDR3 consists of 13 residues. DNA of the CDR3: TGCAGTGCTAAAGGGGGCGGCAATCAGCCCCAGCATTTT. It is translated as CSAKGGGNQPQHF.

The genes are TRBV24-1 and TRBJ2-3; the match to TRBD1 covers 9 bases. J was trimmed by 1 base and V by 4 bases; bases with no gene match: 8. CDR1 is KGHDR, CDR2 SFDVKD, per germline. The CDR3 has 17 residues. The CDR3 region is CATSELGQGRGTDTQYF. The CDR3 region has the DNA TGTGCCACCAGTGAATTAGGACAGGGGAGGGGCACAGATACGCAGTATTTT.

This clonotype has just one count. V is TRBV20-1 and J is TRBJ2-5; D may be TRBD2 (5 bases). CDR1 and CDR2 from the germline V gene are DFQATT and SNEGSKA (reference sequence). V was pared by 1 base and J by 5 bases, with 23 bases between. This CDR3 contains 17 residues. The CDR3 bases are TGCAGTGCTAGAGGCCCCCCATTTACTCCAGCGGAGGAGACCCAGTACTTC. This translates into CSARGPPFTPAEETQYF.

This chain joins TRBV30 and TRBJ2-5; no firm D call. Germline CDR1 GTSNPN, CDR2 SVGIG (reference sequence). V shed 2 bases and J shed 4 bases, with 8 bases lying between them. There are 12 residues in the CDR3. The CDR3 bases are TGTGCCTGGAGTACCATAGGAGAGACCCAGTACTTC. It yields the protein CAWSTIGETQYF. The whole variable domain, filled in from reference TRBV30 and TRBJ2-5, reads SQTIHQWPATLVQPVGSPLSLECTVEGTSNPNLYWYRQAAGRGLQLLFYSVGIGQISSEVPQNLSASRPQDRQFILSSKKLLLSDSGFYLCAWSTIGETQYFGPGTRLLVL.

The chain carries TRBV28 and TRBJ2-4, with 7 bases aligning to TRBD1. Germline V gene lookup returns CDR1 MDHEN and CDR2 SYDVKM. V shed 3 bases and J 0 bases; nucleotides not matched to a gene: 8. The CDR3 extends over 17 amino acids. The CDR3 DNA is TGTGCCAGCAGTTTGAATACAGGGGTCCTAGCCAAAAACATTCAGTACTTC. Translation gives CASSLNTGVLAKNIQYF.

Of note for this clonotype: The junction and the germline gene differ at one end; a read error may be behind it. The chain links TRBV7-9 to TRBJ2-7; the match to TRBD2 covers 11 bases. The CDR3 has 15 residues. The germline V gene has CDR1 SEHNR and CDR2 FQNEAQ (reference sequence). The CDR3 DNA reads as TGTGCCAGCAGCTATCTAGCGGGAGGCTCCTCCGAGCAGTACTTC. Translated, it gives CASSYLAGGSSEQYF.

As regards this clonotype: Relative to the germline gene, one junction end is altered; a read error may explain this. This chain links TRBV7-7 with TRBJ2-2, with D unclear. Germline V lookup: CDR1 SSHAT, CDR2 FNYEAQ (reference sequence). The CDR3 contains 13 residues. This chain's CDR3 is CASSTDRGGELFF. The CDR3 nucleotides are TGTGCTAGCAGCACGGACCGCGGAGGGGAGCTGTTTTTT.

V and J are TRBV14 and TRBJ1-3, with 10 bases aligning to TRBD1. There are 15 residues in the CDR3. The germline gives CDR1 SGHDN, CDR2 FVKESK. The V gene end was trimmed by 4 bases and the J gene end by 2 bases; junction bases not matched to a gene: 2. The CDR3 is CASSRGQGAGNTIYF. CDR3 DNA sequence: TGTGCCAGCAGCCGAGGACAGGGGGCTGGAAACACCATATATTTT. Together with reference TRBV14 and TRBJ1-3, the CDR3 gives the full variable domain: EAGVTQFPSHSVIEKGQTVTLRCDPISGHDNLYWYRRVMGKEIKFLLHFVKESKQDESGMPNNRFLAERTGGTYSTLKVQPAELEDSGVYFCASSRGQGAGNTIYFGEGSWLTVV.

This clonotype was seen just once. V is TRBV19 and J is TRBJ1-5; TRBD1 aligns across 7 bases. CDR1 is LNHDA, CDR2 SQIVND, per germline (reference sequence). The CDR3 covers 16 residues. The V segment lost 5 bases and the J segment 4 bases; nucleotides outside the gene matches: 11. In nucleotides, the CDR3 is TGTGCCAGTAGTGCTCAGGGGGGTATAGGGAATCAGCCCCAGCATTTT. Translated, it gives CASSAQGGIGNQPQHF.

This chain uses TRBV28 with TRBJ2-3; no firm D call. The germline V and J ends were trimmed by 2 bases and 1 base, with 7 bases remaining between them. CDR3 length: 14 amino acids. Per germline, CDR1 MDHEN and CDR2 SYDVKM. Here the CDR3 DNA reads TGTGCCAGCAGTTTAGGCGAGGGCACAGATACGCAGTATTTT. It encodes CASSLGEGTDTQYF.

The gene calls are TRBV30 and TRBJ2-4; D could derive from TRBD1 or TRBD2 (7 bases each). V was cut by 8 bases and J by 7 bases, with 18 bases left in between. Germline V gene lookup returns CDR1 GTSNPN and CDR2 SVGIG (reference sequence). The CDR3 sequence is 13 residues long. CDR3 region: CAAEREGANIQYF. In DNA, the CDR3 is TGTGCCGCCGAAAGGGAGGGGGCGAACATTCAGTACTTC.

The chain employs TRBV4-2 and TRBJ1-4, with 8 bases aligning to TRBD1. CDR1 is LGHNA, CDR2 YNFKEQ, per germline. This CDR3 region has 16 residues. The J segment lost 4 bases and the V segment lost 0 bases, leaving 4 bases of the junction unmatched. CDR3 region: CASSQDQGAGNEKLFF. The DNA for the CDR3 is TGTGCCAGCAGCCAAGATCAGGGGGCGGGTAATGAAAAACTGTTTTTT.

V gene TRBV7-9 combines with J gene TRBJ2-2; D might be TRBD1 (5 bases). The CDR3 runs to 16 residues. The V gene's germline CDR1 is SEHNR and CDR2 FQNEAQ (reference sequence). V was pared by 5 bases and J by 4 bases, with 17 bases between. This CDR3 reads CASSPIRGPSTGELFF. The DNA for the CDR3 is TGTGCCAGCAGCCCTATAAGGGGTCCGAGCACCGGGGAGCTGTTTTTT.

The chain uses TRBV4-1 and TRBJ1-2; D possibly corresponds to TRBD1 (5 bases). V lost 2 bases and J lost 3, with 7 bases in between. There are 13 residues in the CDR3. The V gene's germline CDR1 is MGHRA and CDR2 YSYEKL. The CDR3 loop reads CASSQSTDYGYTF. CDR3 DNA sequence: TGCGCCAGCAGCCAATCGACAGACTATGGCTACACCTTC.

The chain links TRBV7-2 to TRBJ2-1, with 10 nucleotides matching TRBD1. Unmatched junction bases numbered 7, after V lost 5 bases and J lost 6 bases. The CDR3 runs 15 residues. Germline CDR1 and CDR2: SGHTA and FQGNSA. The CDR3 DNA reads TGTGCCAGCAGCCAGACAGGGGGCGCGGTCAATGAGCAGTTCTTC. Its translation is CASSQTGGAVNEQFF.

The chain carries TRBV7-2 and TRBJ1-5; D unclear. V shed 2 bases and J shed 6 bases, with 8 bases lying between them. This CDR3 is built from 13 residues. Germline loops: CDR1 SGHTA, CDR2 FQGNSA. CDR3 coding DNA: TGTGCCAGCAGCTTATTATATGGTCAGCCCCAGCATTTT. Its translation is CASSLLYGQPQHF.